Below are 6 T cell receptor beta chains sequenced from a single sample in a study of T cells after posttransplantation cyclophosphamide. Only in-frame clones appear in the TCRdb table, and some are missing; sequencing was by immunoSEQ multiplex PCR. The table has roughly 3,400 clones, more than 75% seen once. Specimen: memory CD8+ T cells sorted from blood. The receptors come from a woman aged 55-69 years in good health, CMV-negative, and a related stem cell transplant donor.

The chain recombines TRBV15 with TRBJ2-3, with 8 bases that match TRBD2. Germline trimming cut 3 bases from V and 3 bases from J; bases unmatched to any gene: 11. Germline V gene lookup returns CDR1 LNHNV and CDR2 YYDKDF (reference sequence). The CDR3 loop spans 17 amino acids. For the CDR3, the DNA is TGTGCCACCAGCAGGGGCCCCCGCGGGGGGAGAACAGATACGCAGTATTTT. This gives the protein CATSRGPRGGRTDTQYF.

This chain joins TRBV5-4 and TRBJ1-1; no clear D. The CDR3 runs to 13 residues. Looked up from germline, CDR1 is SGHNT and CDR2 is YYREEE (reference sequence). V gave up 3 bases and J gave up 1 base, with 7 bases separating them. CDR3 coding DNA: TGTGCCAGCAGCTACAGCAAGAACACTGAAGCTTTCTTT. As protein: CASSYSKNTEAFF.

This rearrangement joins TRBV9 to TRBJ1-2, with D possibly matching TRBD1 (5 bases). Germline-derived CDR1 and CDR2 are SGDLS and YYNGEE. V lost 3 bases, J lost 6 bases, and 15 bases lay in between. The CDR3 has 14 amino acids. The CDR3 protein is CASSAGGVGNGYTF. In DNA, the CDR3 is TGTGCCAGCAGCGCCGGAGGGGTGGGTAATGGCTACACCTTC.

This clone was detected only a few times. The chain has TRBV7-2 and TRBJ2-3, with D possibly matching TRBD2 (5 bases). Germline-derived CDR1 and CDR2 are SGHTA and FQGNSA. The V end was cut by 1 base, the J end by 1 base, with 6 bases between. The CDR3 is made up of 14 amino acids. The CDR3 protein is CASSLGRGTDTQYF. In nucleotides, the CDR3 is TGTGCCAGCAGCTTAGGGCGGGGCACAGATACGCAGTATTTT.

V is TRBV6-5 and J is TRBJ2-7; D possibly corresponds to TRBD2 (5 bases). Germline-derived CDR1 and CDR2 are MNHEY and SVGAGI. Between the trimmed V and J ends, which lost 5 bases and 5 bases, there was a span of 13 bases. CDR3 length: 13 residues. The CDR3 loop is CASSTGSGNEQYF. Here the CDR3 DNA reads TGTGCCAGCAGTACCGGCTCGGGGAACGAGCAGTACTTC.

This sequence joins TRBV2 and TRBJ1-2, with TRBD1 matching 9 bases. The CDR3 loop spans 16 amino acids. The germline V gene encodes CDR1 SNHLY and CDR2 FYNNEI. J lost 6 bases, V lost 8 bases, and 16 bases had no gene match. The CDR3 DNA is TGTGCCAGCGCCAGGAGCCCCGGGACAGGGAGCGATGGCTACACCTTC. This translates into CASARSPGTGSDGYTF.